A selection of T cell receptor beta chains follows, all from one sample in a study of OX40 agonist ivuxolimab in advanced cancers. Libraries were prepared by immunoSEQ multiplex PCR; TCRdb keeps only in-frame clonotypes and omits some of them. The data hold tens of thousands of clones, with over 75% observed a single time. This sample comprised CD4+ or CD8+ T cells sorted from blood, obtained in a trial of the OX40 agonist ivuxolimab. The receptors come from an adult with an advanced solid tumor such as melanoma, head and neck, liver or kidney cancer. The CDR3 runs from the conserved cysteine through the conserved F or W. A D gene is named only where the DNA matches it firmly. Size is omitted from some rows. Given values are once, few, many or a class for expanded clones.

D gene,V gene,J gene,clone size,CDR3 protein,CDR3 DNA
.,TRBV5-1,TRBJ2-1,.,CASSQLQTSGSYNEQFF,TGCGCCAGCAGCCAACTTCAAACTAGTGGGTCCTACAATGAGCAGTTCTTC
TRBD1,TRBV19,TRBJ1-5,.,CASSTDTGGGQPQHF,TGTGCCAGTAGTACCGATACAGGGGGAGGCCAGCCCCAGCATTTT
.,TRBV5-1,TRBJ2-5,.,CASRETGQETQYF,TGCGCCAGCAGGGAGACGGGACAAGAGACCCAGTACTTC
.,TRBV6-1,TRBJ2-3,.,CASSEVQRGTQYF,TGTGCCAGCAGTGAAGTGCAGCGAGGTACGCAGTATTTT
.,TRBV5-1,TRBJ1-4,.,CASSLAAGTTNEKLFF,TGCGCCAGCAGCTTGGCTGCCGGAACAACTAATGAAAAACTGTTTTTT
.,TRBV5-1,TRBJ2-1,.,CASRLLASYNEQFF,TGCGCCAGCAGGTTACTAGCCTCCTACAATGAGCAGTTCTTC
TRBD1,TRBV7-2,TRBJ1-5,.,CASSWTGAHQPQHF,TGTGCCAGCAGCTGGACAGGGGCCCATCAGCCCCAGCATTTT
.,TRBV5-1,TRBJ2-1,once,CASSLESYNEQFF,TGCGCCAGCAGCTTGGAAAGCTACAATGAGCAGTTCTTC
.,TRBV7-3,TRBJ2-6,.,CASTSTGTPSGANVLTF,TGTGCCAGCACAAGTACAGGAACCCCCTCTGGGGCCAACGTCCTGACTTTC
.,TRBV5-1,TRBJ1-1,.,CASSLLGHTEAFF,TGCGCCAGCAGCTTGTTGGGACACACTGAAGCTTTCTTT
.,TRBV21-1,TRBJ2-7,.,CASSNRDSKGEQYF,TGTGCCAGCAGCAACCGGGACAGTAAGGGCGAGCAGTACTTC
.,TRBV6-6,TRBJ2-3,.,CASSWGLLTDTQYF,TGTGCCAGCAGTTGGGGACTTCTCACAGATACGCAGTATTTT
.,TRBV5-6,TRBJ1-4,.,CASSLLLSSNEKLFF,TGTGCCAGCAGCTTGCTCCTTTCCTCTAATGAAAAACTGTTTTTT
.,TRBV13,TRBJ1-3,.,CASNLVGTGNTIYF,TGTGCCAGCAACCTCGTGGGAACGGGAAACACCATATATTTT
.,TRBV7-2,TRBJ1-1,.,CASSLRFGDKNTEAFF,TGTGCCAGCAGCTTACGCTTTGGGGACAAGAACACTGAAGCTTTCTTT
.,TRBV25-1,TRBJ2-3,.,CASSEAGTFSNTQYF,TGTGCCAGCAGTGAAGCCGGGACATTCTCGAATACGCAGTATTTT
.,TRBV5-5,TRBJ1-1,.,CASSLWAGENTEAFF,TGTGCCAGCAGCTTGTGGGCAGGGGAGAACACTGAAGCTTTCTTT
TRBD2,TRBV7-7,TRBJ2-1,.,CASSSGTSAYNEQFF,TGTGCCAGCAGCTCCGGGACTAGCGCGTACAATGAGCAGTTCTTC
.,TRBV21-1,TRBJ2-7,.,CASSKSKDTTSSYEQYF,TGTGCCAGCAGCAAAAGCAAGGACACAACGAGCTCCTACGAGCAGTACTTC
.,TRBV27,TRBJ1-1,.,CASSLGQTNTEAFF,TGTGCCAGCAGTTTAGGCCAGACGAACACTGAAGCTTTCTTT
.,TRBV11-2,TRBJ2-7,few,CASSPRQSFSEQYF,TGTGCCAGCAGCCCTAGACAGTCTTTCTCCGAGCAGTACTTC
.,TRBV2,TRBJ2-1,.,CASSEARGPYNEQFF,TGTGCCAGCAGTGAGGCTCGGGGGCCCTACAATGAGCAGTTCTTC
TRBD2,TRBV28,TRBJ2-7,.,CASSPQTSGRAKQYF,TGTGCCAGCAGTCCACAGACTAGCGGGAGGGCGAAGCAGTACTTC
TRBD1,TRBV28,TRBJ1-4,.,CASSPTGGTTNEKLFF,TGTGCCAGCAGTCCGACAGGGGGTACAACTAATGAAAAACTGTTTTTT
.,TRBV4-2,TRBJ1-6,.,CASSQETLNNSPLHF,TGTGCCAGCAGCCAAGAGACGCTTAATAATTCACCCCTCCACTTT
.,TRBV19,TRBJ2-3,.,CASSSWDTQYF,TGTGCCAGTAGTTCTTGGGATACGCAGTATTTT
TRBD2,TRBV28,TRBJ2-5,.,CASSHGTRQETQYF,TGTGCCAGCAGTCACGGGACTAGACAAGAGACCCAGTACTTC
TRBD1,TRBV6-5,TRBJ1-4,.,CASSSGQEQEKLFF,TGTGCCAGCAGTTCCGGACAGGAACAAGAAAAACTGTTTTTT
TRBD1,TRBV5-1,TRBJ2-7,.,CASSPPGTGGYEQYF,TGCGCCAGCAGCCCCCCCGGGACAGGGGGCTACGAGCAGTACTTC